Shown below are 23 T cell receptor beta chains from a single sample sequenced in a study of somatic mutations in cytotoxic T cells in rheumatoid arthritis. Produced via immunoSEQ multiplex PCR; TCRdb's table is partial and in-frame only. Among some 15,000 clones listed, more than 65% were seen once. The sample consisted of CD8+ T cells sorted from blood. The receptor source for this set is an adult with rheumatoid arthritis.

The rearrangement uses TRBV25-1 and TRBJ1-2; D is undetermined. This CDR3 contains 15 residues. V lost 5 bases, J lost 8 bases, and 21 bases lay in between. Per germline, CDR1 MGHDK and CDR2 SYGVNS. As DNA, the CDR3 is TGTGCCAGCAGTATCTCCGGGCTCGACGCGCGGGGCTACACCTTC. It encodes CASSISGLDARGYTF.

The chain combines TRBV5-1 with TRBJ2-7; 7 bases line up with TRBD1. Germline trimming cut 4 bases from V and 3 bases from J; bases unmatched to any gene: 7. The CDR3 runs 14 residues. Germline V gives CDR1 SGHRS, CDR2 YFSETQ. CDR3 nucleotide sequence: TGCGCCAGCAGCCAGGGACAGCCTATCTACGAGCAGTACTTC. It specifies CASSQGQPIYEQYF. Together with reference TRBV5-1 and TRBJ2-7, the CDR3 gives the full variable domain: KAGVTQTPRYLIKTRGQQVTLSCSPISGHRSVSWYQQTPGQGLQFLFEYFSETQRNKGNFPGRFSGRQFSNSRSEMNVSTLELGDSALYLCASSQGQPIYEQYFGPGTRLTVT.

This clone was found once. The chain couples TRBV6-1 to TRBJ2-7; 9 bases align to TRBD1. CDR1 and CDR2 (germline): MNHNS, SASEGT. This CDR3 is 15 amino acids long. The J segment lost 2 bases and the V segment lost 4 bases, leaving 6 bases of the junction unmatched. CDR3 nucleotide sequence: TGTGCCAGCAGTGTTCTGGACAGGGGTCCCTACGAGCAGTACTTC. Translation: CASSVLDRGPYEQYF.

This clone occurred a few times. The chain carries TRBV27 and TRBJ2-1; 8 bases line up with TRBD2. Germline trimming cut 3 bases from V and 6 bases from J; bases unmatched to any gene: 4. The CDR3 is 14 amino acids. CDR1 and CDR2 (germline): MNHEY, SMNVEV (reference sequence). CDR3 protein: CASSFSGTSNEQFF. Written as DNA, the CDR3 is TGTGCCAGCAGTTTTAGTGGGACTAGCAATGAGCAGTTCTTC.

V usage is TRBV27 and J usage is TRBJ2-1; 13 bases are a match to TRBD2. In germline, CDR1 is MNHEY, CDR2 SMNVEV (reference sequence). The CDR3 has 15 amino acids. V lost 7 bases and J lost 5; bases outside the gene matches: 5. The CDR3 sequence: CASTTSGGDDNEQFF. The DNA of the CDR3 is TGTGCCAGCACCACTAGCGGGGGGGATGACAATGAGCAGTTCTTC.

The chain combines TRBV9 with TRBJ2-2, with D unresolved. Trimming cost V 3 bases and J 4 bases, with 16 bases left between them. Germline V CDR1 and CDR2: SGDLS, YYNGEE. The CDR3 length is 16 residues. Here the CDR3 DNA reads TGTGCCAGCAGCGCAAAACCTTCCTGGGGCACCGGGGAGCTGTTTTTT. It specifies CASSAKPSWGTGELFF.

The rearrangement links TRBV29-1 to TRBJ1-2; no clear D. The CDR3 loop spans 14 amino acids. The V and J ends lost 0 bases and 10 bases respectively, with 18 bases between them. From germline, CDR1 is SQVTM and CDR2 ANQGSEA. The CDR3 region has the DNA TGCAGCGTTGAAGATCTTGGGCCTATTGCTCACTACACCTTC. Its translation is CSVEDLGPIAHYTF. The full variable domain, completed using reference TRBV29-1 and TRBJ1-2, is SAVISQKPSRDICQRGTSLTIQCQVDSQVTMMFWYRQQPGQSLTLIATANQGSEATYESGFVIDKFPISRPNLTFSTLTVSNMSPEDSSIYLCSVEDLGPIAHYTFGSGTRLTVV.

This chain connects TRBV19 to TRBJ2-1, with D perhaps matching TRBD2 (6 bases). The CDR3 consists of 16 residues. V was shortened by 0 bases and J by 10 bases, with 19 bases between the two germline ends. Germline CDR1 reads LNHDA; CDR2 reads SQIVND (reference sequence). CDR3 in amino acids: CASSIDAGLREEEQFF. CDR3 DNA sequence: TGTGCCAGTAGTATAGATGCGGGGCTCCGAGAGGAAGAGCAGTTCTTC.

CDR3 loop: CASIEFGEAFF. CDR3 DNA: TGCGCCAGCATAGAATTTGGGGAAGCTTTCTTT. This chain links TRBV5-1 with TRBJ1-1; D remains unclear. The V end lost 6 bases, the J end lost 8 bases, and 11 bases lay between the germline ends. Germline-derived CDR1 and CDR2 are SGHRS and YFSETQ. This CDR3 spans 11 amino acids.

This clone is classed as medium-sized. This chain uses TRBV7-6 with TRBJ2-7, with TRBD1 identical over 8 bases. J lost 6 bases, V lost 4 bases, and 5 bases had no gene match. Germline loops: CDR1 SGHVS, CDR2 FNYEAQ. The CDR3 has 13 amino acids. CDR3 loop: CASSSSQGAEQYF. The DNA of the CDR3 is TGTGCCAGCAGCTCATCGCAGGGGGCCGAGCAGTACTTC.

The CDR3 loop is CASSPGTGSSPLHF. Written as DNA, the CDR3 is TGTGCCAGCAGTCCCGGGACAGGGTCCTCACCCCTCCACTTT. This chain connects TRBV2 to TRBJ1-6, with 9 bases that match TRBD1. CDR1 is SNHLY, CDR2 FYNNEI, per germline. The V segment lost 5 bases and the J segment 10 bases; nucleotides outside the gene matches: 6. CDR3 length: 14 amino acids. Variable domain in full (rest from reference TRBV2 and TRBJ1-6): EPEVTQTPSHQVTQMGQEVILRCVPISNHLYFYWYRQILGQKVEFLVSFYNNEISEKSEIFDDQFSVERPDGSNFTLKIRSTKLEDSAMYFCASSPGTGSSPLHFGNGTRLTVT.

The chain carries TRBV18 and TRBJ2-7, with TRBD1 identical over 8 bases. Germline V gene data show CDR1 as KGHSH and CDR2 as LQKENI. This CDR3 spans 14 amino acids. After removal of 3 bases from V and 5 bases from J, the junction contained 6 bases not matched to a gene. The CDR3 is CASSPDRAIHEQYF. The CDR3 nucleotides read TGTGCCAGCTCACCGGACAGGGCAATCCACGAGCAGTACTTC.

CDR3 residues: CASSARPGQGIGQPQHF. CDR3 DNA: TGTGCCAGTAGTGCCCGCCCGGGACAGGGAATTGGACAGCCCCAGCATTTT. The V call is TRBV19, the J call TRBJ1-5, with 9 bases fitting TRBD1. There are 17 residues in the CDR3. In germline, CDR1 is LNHDA, CDR2 SQIVND (reference sequence). The J segment lost 7 bases and the V segment lost 5 bases, leaving 15 bases of the junction unmatched.

V usage is TRBV7-2 and J usage is TRBJ2-7; 7 bases agree with TRBD1. Germline lookup yields CDR1 SGHTA and CDR2 FQGNSA. The trim removed 2 bases at V and 7 bases at J, leaving 14 bases unmatched. The CDR3 sequence is 16 residues long. The CDR3, as DNA: TGTGCCAGCAGCTTATTTGGGACAGACTTCTTATGGGAGCAGTACTTC. Its translation: CASSLFGTDFLWEQYF.

The chain employs TRBV20-1 and TRBJ2-7, with a weak D call TRBD1 (6 bases). Germline V gene lookup returns CDR1 DFQATT and CDR2 SNEGSKA (reference sequence). Trimming left V 6 bases short and J 6 bases short, with 12 bases between. This CDR3 is built from 11 residues. The CDR3 loop is CSAAQGSEQYF. DNA of the CDR3: TGCAGTGCCGCACAGGGATCCGAGCAGTACTTC.

The V and J genes are TRBV6-4 and TRBJ1-6; TRBD1 might be the D (5 bases). V lost 6 bases to trimming and J lost 1 base, with 16 bases between them. Germline CDR1 reads MRHNA; CDR2 reads SNTAGT. There are 17 residues in the CDR3. This chain's CDR3 is CASRNLDGGSYNSPLHF. CDR3 coding DNA: TGTGCCAGCAGGAACCTCGATGGGGGGTCCTATAATTCACCCCTCCACTTT.

J is TRBJ2-7 and V is TRBV30; D is unresolved. Trimming cost V 0 bases and J 3 bases, with 6 bases left between them. Germline CDR1 and CDR2: GTSNPN and SVGIG (reference sequence). The CDR3 covers 12 residues. The CDR3 DNA is TGTGCCTGGAGTGTACTCGACTACGAGCAGTACTTC. It yields the protein CAWSVLDYEQYF.

The V and J genes are TRBV23-1 and TRBJ2-7; maybe TRBD1 (7 bases). TRBV23-1 is an ORF; its function is uncertain. The CDR3 extends over 16 amino acids. The germline V and J ends were trimmed by 0 bases and 5 bases, with 17 bases remaining between them. The CDR3 spells CASSQSSGSDRDEQYF. CDR3 coding DNA: TGCGCCAGCAGTCAATCGAGCGGGTCCGACAGGGACGAGCAGTACTTC.

In this sample, this clone turned up a few times. The rearrangement links TRBV25-1 to TRBJ1-2; D perhaps matches TRBD1 (5 bases). This CDR3 region has 12 residues. V shed 4 bases and J shed 3 bases, with 6 bases lying between them. CDR1 and CDR2 (germline): MGHDK, SYGVNS. The CDR3 DNA is TGTGCCAGCAGTGGGGGGGACTATGGCTACACCTTC. It specifies CASSGGDYGYTF.

This clone has only a few counts. The chain recombines TRBV6-1 with TRBJ1-6; D perhaps matches TRBD1 (6 bases). The length of the CDR3 is 14 residues. Germline assignment: CDR1 MNHNS and CDR2 SASEGT. The germline V and J ends were trimmed by 6 bases and 10 bases, with 16 bases remaining between them. CDR3 nucleotide sequence: TGTGCCAGCAGCCCACGGGGGGCGCAGTCACCCCTCCACTTT. Amino acids: CASSPRGAQSPLHF.

The CDR3 coding sequence is TGTGCCAGCAGCTGGGGGACTAGCTACAATGAGCAGTTCTTC. This sequence encodes CASSWGTSYNEQFF. The chain employs TRBV7-9 and TRBJ2-1, with 8 bases that match TRBD2. Germline V gene lookup returns CDR1 SEHNR and CDR2 FQNEAQ (reference sequence). J lost 3 bases, V lost 4 bases, and 2 bases had no gene match. The CDR3 covers 14 residues.

The chain links TRBV6-1 to TRBJ2-5; TRBD2 is a possible D gene (6 bases). This CDR3 has 16 amino acids. V was shortened by 2 bases and J by 2 bases, with 15 bases between the two germline ends. Germline V gene data show CDR1 as MNHNS and CDR2 as SASEGT. CDR3 in DNA: TGTGCCAGCAGTGAAATAAGGGGCAGCGGGCAAGAGACCCAGTACTTC. Protein product: CASSEIRGSGQETQYF.

This chain uses TRBV4-1 with TRBJ2-1; D is possibly TRBD1 or TRBD2 (6 bases each). The CDR3 consists of 13 residues. The V and J ends lost 0 bases and 8 bases respectively, with 8 bases between them. The germline V gene has CDR1 MGHRA and CDR2 YSYEKL. As DNA, the CDR3 is TGCGCCAGCAGCCAAGACCGGGGGCATGAGCAGTTCTTC. Its protein product is CASSQDRGHEQFF.